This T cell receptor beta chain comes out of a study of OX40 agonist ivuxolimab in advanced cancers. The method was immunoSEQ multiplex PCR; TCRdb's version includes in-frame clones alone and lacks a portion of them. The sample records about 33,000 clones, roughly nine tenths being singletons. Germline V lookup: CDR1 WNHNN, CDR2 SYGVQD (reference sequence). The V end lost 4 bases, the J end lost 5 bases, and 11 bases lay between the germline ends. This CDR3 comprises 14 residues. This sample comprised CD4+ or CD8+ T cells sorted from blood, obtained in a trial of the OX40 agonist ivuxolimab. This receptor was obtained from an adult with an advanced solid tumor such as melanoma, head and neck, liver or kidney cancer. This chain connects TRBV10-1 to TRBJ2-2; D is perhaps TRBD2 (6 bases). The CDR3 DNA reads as TGCGCCAGCAGTGTAACAGGAGGGACCGGGGAGCTGTTTTTT. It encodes CASSVTGGTGELFF.